The clone carrying this TCR beta chain occurred a few times. Antigen specificity is unknown. The data were obtained in a study of CD8 T cells in ankylosing spondylitis. The study's findings and limits: A TCR beta motif of 7 to 9 highly homologous variants seemed to mark ankylosing spondylitis blood. Disease-associated clonotypes exhibited CD8+ identity and were relatively infrequent in peripheral blood. Both synovial fluid and blood in reactive arthritis had previously been reported to carry some motif variants. Researchers reportedly found disease-linked clones significantly enriched in matched ankylosing spondylitis synovial fluid.

The CDR3 length is 14 residues. Germline trimming cut 0 bases from V and 2 bases from J; bases unmatched to any gene: 4. Germline loops: CDR1 DFQATT, CDR2 SNEGSKA (reference sequence). Each TCR beta library was made by quantitative 5'-RACE that incorporated molecular barcodes. TCRdb re-analysed the 5' RACE reads in MiXCR, keeping a single row per CDR3 protein. The table has approximately 440,000 distinct CDR3 sequences, about 15% seen once. Sequenced sample: blood, either unsorted or a sorted T cell fraction (not recorded which). The chain links TRBV20-1 to TRBJ2-7, with 7 bases lining up with TRBD2. The TCR sequence derives from a male donor with ankylosing spondylitis. The CDR3 region has the DNA TGCAGTGCTAGAGAAGGCCTAGCGGCCTACGAGCAGTACTTC. Translation gives CSAREGLAAYEQYF.